This TCR beta chain was found in a study of early T cells in non-severe SARS-CoV-2 infection (dated by TCRdb to the early 2020s). Study-wide context: Because TCR sequencing was done on bulk RNA from unsorted whole blood, the alpha and beta chains could not be paired. Points the paper makes about the study in general: VDJdb matching was skewed toward anti-spike CD8 responses and likely underestimated virus-specific expansions, missing private and CD4 specificities.

Set within a cohort of healthcare workers in London, UK, this nested case-control study involved weekly PCR testing of nasopharyngeal swabs along with blood sampling. Healthcare workers were enrolled in the week of the UK lockdown, from 23 to 31 March 2020, and were followed every week for up to roughly 15 weeks. The junction shows trimming of 4 bases on V and 4 bases on J, plus 13 bases between the germline ends. The CDR3 measures 13 amino acids from cysteine to phenylalanine. Of all the DNA, just the CDR3 is kept, 39 bases in frame from base 1. CDR1 and CDR2 were assigned from the germline V gene as SQVTM and ANQGSEA. This clonotype appeared many times. What this receptor recognizes is not known. Nothing much larger sits one base from this clone, and base qualities are not available. Library preparation employed 5' RACE. The data were produced on a NextSeq 500. The TCR library protocol attached unique molecular identifiers to individual cDNA molecules to correct for sequencing error and PCR bias. Sequencing covered both TCR alpha and beta chains, and within each sample the abundances of alpha and beta sequences were tightly co-correlated. Turning to the authors' computational methods: Decombinator V4 was used to perform V gene, J gene and CDR3 annotation of TCR sequences. TCRs were defined as expanded if a significant change between any two time points was detected under a Poisson model with p below 0.0001. Abundances of TCRs were expressed as counts per million after normalisation to the total number of TCRs sequenced in each sample. TRAV1-2 paired with TRAJ12, TRAJ20 or TRAJ33 defined MAIT TCRs, while TRAV10 paired with TRAJ18 defined iNKT TCRs. VDJdb, accessed 1 November 2021, was searched for CMV, EBV and SARS-CoV-2 annotated TCRs, excluding TCRs annotated for multiple antigens. The public reads were reanalyzed by TCRdb: fastp trimming at Q25, MiXCR alignment, in-frame beta chains only. Merged by CDR3 protein, the rows form single entries marked with the most common genes and DNA. The V and J calls were not made by the authors but by TCRdb's processing. The sample table holds 70,000 to 85,000 distinct CDR3 sequences, of which around an eighth were seen once. The top ten clones comprise just over 6.5% of the sample.

The sequence joins TRBV29-1 to TRBJ1-2; tentative D gene TRBD1, with 6 bases matching. The sequenced sample consisted of whole blood. This sequence was found in an adult who was a healthcare worker with PCR-confirmed SARS-CoV-2 infection or an uninfected control (not recorded which). The CDR3 corresponds to CSVVGGRVYGYTF. The sequenced DNA: TGCAGCGTTGTCGGGGGCAGGGTCTATGGCTACACCTTC.